This T cell receptor beta chain was recovered during a study of cytomegalovirus exposure and HLA in healthy donors. The table lists this clone with a count of one. Antigen: not known. Study-wide points: Many donors shared some public TCRs, even though most TCR sequences were rare. Beyond CMV serostatus, there was no information to go on about immune exposure.

A multiplex PCR was run with 60 Vbeta primers and 13 Jbeta primers. Assay: immunoSEQ multiplex PCR; the TCRdb copy retains only in-frame clones and omits some. Of around 180,000 clones listed, 60% to 80% are singletons. The source is a man in his 60s in good health and CMV-seronegative. Source material: PBMCs.

CDR3 protein: CASRSLAGGPETQYF. CDR3 DNA sequence: TGTGCCAGCAGGTCACTAGCGGGGGGGCCAGAGACCCAGTACTTC. This chain uses TRBV6-1 with TRBJ2-5; 13 nucleotides align to TRBD2. Per germline, CDR1 MNHNS and CDR2 SASEGT. Unmatched junction bases numbered 5, after V lost 6 bases and J lost 4 bases. The CDR3 has 15 residues.